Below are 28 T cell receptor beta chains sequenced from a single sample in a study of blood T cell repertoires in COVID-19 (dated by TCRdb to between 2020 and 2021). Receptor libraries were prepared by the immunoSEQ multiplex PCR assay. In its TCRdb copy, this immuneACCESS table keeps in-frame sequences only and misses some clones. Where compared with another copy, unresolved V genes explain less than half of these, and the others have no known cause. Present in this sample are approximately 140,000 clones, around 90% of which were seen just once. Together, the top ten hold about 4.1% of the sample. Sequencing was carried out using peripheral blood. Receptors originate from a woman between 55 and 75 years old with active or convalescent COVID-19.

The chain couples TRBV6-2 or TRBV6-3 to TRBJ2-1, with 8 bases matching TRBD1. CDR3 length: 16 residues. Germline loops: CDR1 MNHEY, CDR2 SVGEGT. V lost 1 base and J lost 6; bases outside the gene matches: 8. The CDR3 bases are TGTGCCAGCAGTTACTTAATAGGACAGGGCCTCAATGAGCAGTTCTTC. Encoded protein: CASSYLIGQGLNEQFF.

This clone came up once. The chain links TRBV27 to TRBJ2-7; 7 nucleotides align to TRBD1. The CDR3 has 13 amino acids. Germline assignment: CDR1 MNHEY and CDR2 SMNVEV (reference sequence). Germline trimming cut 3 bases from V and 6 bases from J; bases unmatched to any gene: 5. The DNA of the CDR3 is TGTGCCAGCAGTTTCCGGACAGGACCCGAGCAGTACTTC. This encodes CASSFRTGPEQYF.

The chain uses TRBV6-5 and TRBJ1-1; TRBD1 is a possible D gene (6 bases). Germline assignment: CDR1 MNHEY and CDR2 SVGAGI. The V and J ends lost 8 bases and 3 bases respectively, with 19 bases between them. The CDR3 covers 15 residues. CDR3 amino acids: CASAKGEGRYTEAFF. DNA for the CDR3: TGTGCCAGCGCTAAGGGGGAAGGGCGATACACTGAAGCTTTCTTT.

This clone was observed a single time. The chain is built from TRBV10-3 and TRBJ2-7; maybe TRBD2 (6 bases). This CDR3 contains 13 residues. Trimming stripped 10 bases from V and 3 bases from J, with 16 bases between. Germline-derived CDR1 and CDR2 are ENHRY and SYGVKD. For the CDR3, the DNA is TGTGCCACTTCAGAGGGACTCAACTACGAGCAGTACTTC. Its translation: CATSEGLNYEQYF.

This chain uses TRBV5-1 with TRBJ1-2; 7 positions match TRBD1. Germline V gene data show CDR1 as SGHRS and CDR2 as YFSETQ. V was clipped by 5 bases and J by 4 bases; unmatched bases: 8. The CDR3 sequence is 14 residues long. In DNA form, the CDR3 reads TGCGCCAGCAGTTTCGGGACAGCGTTCTATGGCTACACCTTC. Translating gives CASSFGTAFYGYTF.

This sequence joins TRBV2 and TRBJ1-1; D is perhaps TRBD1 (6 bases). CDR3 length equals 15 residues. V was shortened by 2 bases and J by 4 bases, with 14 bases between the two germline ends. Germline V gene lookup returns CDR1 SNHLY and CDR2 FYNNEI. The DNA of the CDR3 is TGTGCCAGCAGTGAATCGGGTCAGGGGCGCACTGAAGCTTTCTTT. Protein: CASSESGQGRTEAFF.

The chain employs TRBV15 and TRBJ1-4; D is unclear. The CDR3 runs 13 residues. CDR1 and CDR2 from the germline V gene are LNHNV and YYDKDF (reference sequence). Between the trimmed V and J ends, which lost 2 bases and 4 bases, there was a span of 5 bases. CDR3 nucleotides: TGTGCCACCAGCAGACGGTTTAATGAAAAACTGTTTTTT. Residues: CATSRRFNEKLFF.

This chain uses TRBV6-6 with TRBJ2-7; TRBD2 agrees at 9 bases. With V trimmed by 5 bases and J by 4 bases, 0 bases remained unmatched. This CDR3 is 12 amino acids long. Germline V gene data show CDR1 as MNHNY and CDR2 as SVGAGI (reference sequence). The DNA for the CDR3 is TGTGCCAGCAGTAGCGGGGGGTACGAGCAGTACTTC. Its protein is CASSSGGYEQYF.

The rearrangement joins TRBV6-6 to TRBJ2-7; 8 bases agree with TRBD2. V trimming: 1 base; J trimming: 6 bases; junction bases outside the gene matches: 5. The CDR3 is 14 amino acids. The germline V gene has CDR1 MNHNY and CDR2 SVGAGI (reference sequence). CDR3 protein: CASSYLGRGAEQYF. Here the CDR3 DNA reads TGTGCCAGCAGTTACTTGGGGCGGGGGGCCGAGCAGTACTTC.

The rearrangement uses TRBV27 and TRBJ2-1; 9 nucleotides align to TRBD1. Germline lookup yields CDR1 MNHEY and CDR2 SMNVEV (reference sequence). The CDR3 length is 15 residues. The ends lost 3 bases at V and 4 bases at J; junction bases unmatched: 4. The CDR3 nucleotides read TGTGCCAGCAGTTTCGGACAGGGGAATTACAATGAGCAGTTCTTC. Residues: CASSFGQGNYNEQFF.

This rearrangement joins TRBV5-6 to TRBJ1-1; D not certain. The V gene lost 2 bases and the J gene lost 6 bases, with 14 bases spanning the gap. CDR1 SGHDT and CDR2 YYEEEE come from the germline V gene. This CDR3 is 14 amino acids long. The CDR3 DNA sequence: TGTGCCAGCAGCTTTTGGGCTACGGAGGCTGAAGCTTTCTTT. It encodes CASSFWATEAEAFF.

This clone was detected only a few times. The CDR3 is CASSLLGRDTDTQYF. DNA of the CDR3: TGTGCCAGCAGCTTACTGGGTCGGGACACAGATACGCAGTATTTT. The rearrangement links TRBV7-2 to TRBJ2-3, with a tentative D call TRBD2 (5 bases). V lost 2 bases to trimming and J lost 2 bases, with 11 bases between them. Germline assignment: CDR1 SGHTA and CDR2 FQGNSA. This CDR3 has 15 amino acids.

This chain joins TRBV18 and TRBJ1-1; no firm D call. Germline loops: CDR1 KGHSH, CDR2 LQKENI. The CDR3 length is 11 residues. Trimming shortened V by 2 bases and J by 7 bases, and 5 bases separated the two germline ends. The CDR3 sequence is CASSPTVEAFF. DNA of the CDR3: TGTGCCAGCTCACCAACAGTTGAAGCTTTCTTT.

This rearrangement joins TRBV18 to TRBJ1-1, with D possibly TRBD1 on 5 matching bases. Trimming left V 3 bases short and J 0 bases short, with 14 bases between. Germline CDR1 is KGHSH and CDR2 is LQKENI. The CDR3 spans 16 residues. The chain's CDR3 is CASSPTAGGVNTEAFF. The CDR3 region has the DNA TGTGCCAGCTCACCTACCGCGGGGGGGGTGAACACTGAAGCTTTCTTT.

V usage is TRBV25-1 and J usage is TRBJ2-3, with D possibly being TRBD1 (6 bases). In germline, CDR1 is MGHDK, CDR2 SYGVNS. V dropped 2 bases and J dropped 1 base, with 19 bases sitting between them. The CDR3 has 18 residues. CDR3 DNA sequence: TGTGCCAGCAGTGAACGCCCCAGGGGTGGTTTAGGCACAGATACGCAGTATTTT. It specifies CASSERPRGGLGTDTQYF.

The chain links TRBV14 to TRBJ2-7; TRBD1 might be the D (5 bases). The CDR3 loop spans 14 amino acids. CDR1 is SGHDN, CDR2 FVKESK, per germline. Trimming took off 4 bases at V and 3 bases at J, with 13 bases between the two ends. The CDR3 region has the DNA TGTGCCAGCAGCCCCGGACATCCTAACTACGAGCAGTACTTC. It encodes CASSPGHPNYEQYF. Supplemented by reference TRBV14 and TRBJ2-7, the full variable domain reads EAGVTQFPSHSVIEKGQTVTLRCDPISGHDNLYWYRRVMGKEIKFLLHFVKESKQDESGMPNNRFLAERTGGTYSTLKVQPAELEDSGVYFCASSPGHPNYEQYFGPGTRLTVT.

DNA for the CDR3: TGTGCCAGCAGCTTTAATAACAGGGGCGACGAGCAGTACTTC. This gives the protein CASSFNNRGDEQYF. The chain joins TRBV7-2 to TRBJ2-7, with 7 bases lining up with TRBD1. This CDR3 is 14 amino acids long. The V gene's germline CDR1 is SGHTA and CDR2 FQGNSA. After removal of 3 bases from V and 5 bases from J, the junction contained 7 bases not matched to a gene.

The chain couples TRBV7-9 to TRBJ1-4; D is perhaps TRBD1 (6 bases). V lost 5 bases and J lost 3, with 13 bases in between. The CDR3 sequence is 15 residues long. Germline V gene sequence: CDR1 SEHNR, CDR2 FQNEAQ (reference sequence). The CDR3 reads CASSKQGTPNEKLFF. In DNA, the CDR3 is TGTGCCAGCAGCAAGCAGGGGACGCCTAATGAAAAACTGTTTTTT.

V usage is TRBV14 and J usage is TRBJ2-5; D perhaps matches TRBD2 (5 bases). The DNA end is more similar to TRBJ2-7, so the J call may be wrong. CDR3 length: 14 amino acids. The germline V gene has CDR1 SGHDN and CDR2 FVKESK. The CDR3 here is CASSPSRVPYEQYF. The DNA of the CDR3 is TGTGCCAGCAGCCCATCGAGGGTCCCCTACGAGCAGTACTTC.

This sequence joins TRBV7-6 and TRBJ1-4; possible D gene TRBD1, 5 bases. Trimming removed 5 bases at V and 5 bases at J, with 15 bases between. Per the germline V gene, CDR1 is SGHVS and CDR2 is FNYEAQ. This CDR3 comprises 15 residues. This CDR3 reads CASSPLGEENEKLFF. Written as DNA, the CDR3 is TGTGCCAGCAGCCCATTAGGGGAGGAGAATGAAAAACTGTTTTTT. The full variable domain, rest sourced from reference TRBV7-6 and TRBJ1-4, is GAGVSQSPRYKVTKRGQDVALRCDPISGHVSLYWYRQALGQGPEFLTYFNYEAQQDKSGLPNDRFSAERPEGSISTLTIQRTEQRDSAMYRCASSPLGEENEKLFFGSGTQLSVL.

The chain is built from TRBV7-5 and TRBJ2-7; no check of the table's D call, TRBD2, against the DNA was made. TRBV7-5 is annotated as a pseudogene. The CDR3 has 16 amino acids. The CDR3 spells CARSLGREAPYSEQYF. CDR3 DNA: TGTGCCAGAAGTCTTGGGAGGGAAGCCCCCTATTCTGAGCAGTACTTC.

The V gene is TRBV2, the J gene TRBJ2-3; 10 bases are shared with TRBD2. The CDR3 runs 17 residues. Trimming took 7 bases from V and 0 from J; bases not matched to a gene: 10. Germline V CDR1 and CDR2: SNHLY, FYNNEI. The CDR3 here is CASTLASGGPSTDTQYF. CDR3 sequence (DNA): TGTGCCAGCACCCTGGCTAGCGGGGGCCCAAGCACAGATACGCAGTATTTT.

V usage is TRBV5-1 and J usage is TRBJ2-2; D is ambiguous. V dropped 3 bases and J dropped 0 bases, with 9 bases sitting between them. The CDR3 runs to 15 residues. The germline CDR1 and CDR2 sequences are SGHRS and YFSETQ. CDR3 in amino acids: CASSSTTANTGELFF. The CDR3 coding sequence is TGCGCCAGCAGCTCCACAACAGCGAACACCGGGGAGCTGTTTTTT.

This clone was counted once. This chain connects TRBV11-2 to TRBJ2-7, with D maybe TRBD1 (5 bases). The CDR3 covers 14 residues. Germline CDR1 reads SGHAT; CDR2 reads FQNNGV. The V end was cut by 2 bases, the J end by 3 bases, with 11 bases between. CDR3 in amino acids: CASSLSDINYEQYF. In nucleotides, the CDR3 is TGTGCCAGCAGCTTATCGGACATCAACTACGAGCAGTACTTC.

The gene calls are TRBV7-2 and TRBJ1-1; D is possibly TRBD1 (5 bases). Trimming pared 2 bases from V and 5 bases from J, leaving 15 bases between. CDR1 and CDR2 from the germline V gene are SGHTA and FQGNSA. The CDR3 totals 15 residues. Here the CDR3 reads CASSLSQGLGTEAFF. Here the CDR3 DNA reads TGTGCCAGCAGCTTATCCCAGGGTTTGGGGACTGAAGCTTTCTTT. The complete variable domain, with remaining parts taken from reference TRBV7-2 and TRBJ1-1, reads GAGVSQSPSNKVTEKGKDVELRCDPISGHTALYWYRQSLGQGLEFLIYFQGNSAPDKSGLPSDRFSAERTGGSVSTLTIQRTQQEDSAVYLCASSLSQGLGTEAFFGQGTRLTVV.

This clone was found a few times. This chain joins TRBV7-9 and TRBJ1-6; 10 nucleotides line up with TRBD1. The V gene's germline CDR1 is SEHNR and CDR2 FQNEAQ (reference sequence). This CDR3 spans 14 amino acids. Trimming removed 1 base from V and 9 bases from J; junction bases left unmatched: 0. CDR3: CASSLGTGGSPLHF. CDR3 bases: TGTGCCAGCAGCTTAGGGACAGGGGGTTCACCCCTCCACTTT.

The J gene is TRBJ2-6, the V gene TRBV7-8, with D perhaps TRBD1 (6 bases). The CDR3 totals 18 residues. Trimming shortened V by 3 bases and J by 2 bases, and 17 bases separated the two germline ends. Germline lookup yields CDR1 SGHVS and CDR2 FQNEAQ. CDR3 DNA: TGTGCCAGCAGCTTCCTCCCAGGGGCTTTCGCTGGGGCCAACGTCCTGACTTTC. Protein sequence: CASSFLPGAFAGANVLTF.

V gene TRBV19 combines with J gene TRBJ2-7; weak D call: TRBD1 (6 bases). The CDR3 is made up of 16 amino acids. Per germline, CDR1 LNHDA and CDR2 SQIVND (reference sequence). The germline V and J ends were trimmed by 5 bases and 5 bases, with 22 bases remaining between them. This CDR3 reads CASSPRGHEQGNEQYF. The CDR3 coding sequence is TGTGCCAGTAGTCCCAGGGGACACGAGCAGGGCAACGAGCAGTACTTC.